This TCR beta chain was retrieved from a study of CD8+ T cells in alopecia areata. As for the study in general: Tofacitinib treatment spanned 6 to 18 months, with 6 months off drug afterward.

The V gene's germline CDR1 is SGHVS and CDR2 FNYEAQ. V was shortened by 5 bases and J by 2 bases, with 15 bases between the two germline ends. The CDR3 spans 15 residues. Following RNA extraction, reverse transcription yielded cDNA that acted as the sequencing template. Assay: immunoSEQ multiplex PCR; the TCRdb copy retains only in-frame clones and omits some. The profile shows 150,000 or so clones, 45% to 55% of them singletons. In the case of this clone: Its antigen remains unknown.

Patients with alopecia areata provided lesional scalp punch biopsies as well as peripheral blood. It was from PBMCs that CD4+ and CD8+ T cells were sorted. General study findings and limits: Patients shared TCRs less clearly than mice did, possibly owing to HLA.

Material: CD8+ T cells sorted from blood, obtained at week 0. The chain is built from TRBV7-6 and TRBJ2-5, with D possibly being TRBD1 (6 bases). The clonotype originates from a human donor with alopecia areata. The CDR3 DNA reads as TGTGCCAGCAGCCAACGACAGGTTCGACAAGAGACCCAGTACTTC. It codes for CASSQRQVRQETQYF.